This TCR beta chain was profiled in a study of blood T cell repertoires in COVID-19. This clone was seen just once. TCRdb's table, derived via immunoSEQ multiplex PCR, lists solely in-frame clones and lacks some. The sample has over 300,000 clones; over 75% are singletons. CDR1 is MNHEY, CDR2 SVGEGT, per germline. The CDR3 totals 16 residues. Trimming pared 2 bases from V and 2 bases from J, leaving 15 bases between. This clonotype was sampled from a man aged 30 to 39 who had recovered from COVID-19. Sequencing used PBMCs or T cells enriched from blood (not recorded which). This sequence joins TRBV6-2 or TRBV6-3 and TRBJ1-1; D gene uncertain. The CDR3 nucleotides are TGTGCCAGCAGTTACCCCAGTATAAAACGTAACACTGAAGCTTTCTTT. It translates to CASSYPSIKRNTEAFF.